This T cell receptor (beta chain) originates from a study of blood T cell repertoires in COVID-19. With 2 bases removed from V and 2 bases from J, the gap between germline ends came to 7 bases. The CDR3 is 13 amino acids. Per germline, CDR1 MDHEN and CDR2 SYDVKM. Profiling relied on immunoSEQ multiplex PCR, and the TCRdb table lists in-frame clones only, not all of them. Of 93,000 or so clones in the sample, less than 90% were seen once. The sequence was obtained from a human donor in a cohort sampled during active COVID-19. What was sequenced was peripheral blood. The chain combines TRBV28 with TRBJ2-7, with D unclear. Here the CDR3 DNA reads TGTGCCAGCAGTTTAGGGCCTACCTACGAGCAGTACTTC. This codes for CASSLGPTYEQYF.